Listed below are T cell receptor beta chains from one sample, sequenced in a study of blood T cell repertoires in COVID-19. The method was immunoSEQ multiplex PCR; TCRdb's version includes in-frame clones alone and lacks a portion of them. There are roughly 80,000 clones in the sample; 80% to 90% occur only once, and 5% to 6.5% lies in the top ten. The sample taken for sequencing was peripheral blood. The receptors were sampled from a man in his fifties with active COVID-19. CDR3s include the opening cysteine and the closing phenylalanine or tryptophan. A D gene is named only where the DNA matches it firmly. Clone size is shown for a subset of rows, as once, few, many or a class of expanded clone.

d_call j_call v_call clone_size cdr3_length cdr3_nt cdr3_aa
NA TRBJ1-3 TRBV4-1 NA 16 TGCGCCAGCAGCCAAGATCAGGGGCGCTCTGGAAACACCATATATTTT CASSQDQGRSGNTIYF
NA TRBJ2-2 TRBV6-2/TRBV6-3 NA 19 TGTGCCAGCAGTTACTCGATTTACGTGCGGCAGGGCAACACCGGGGAGCTGTTTTTT CASSYSIYVRQGNTGELFF
NA TRBJ1-2 TRBV14 once 15 TGTGCCAGCAGCCAAGAATTGACAGGAAACTATGGCTACACCTTC CASSQELTGNYGYTF
NA TRBJ1-1 TRBV5-5 once 15 TGTGCCAGCAGCTTGTATGGGGGCGCGGACACTGAAGCTTTCTTT CASSLYGGADTEAFF
TRBD2 TRBJ2-1 TRBV19 NA 18 TGTGCCAGTAGTATATCGGGACTAGCGGGACCCTTCTACAATGAGCAGTTCTTC CASSISGLAGPFYNEQFF
TRBD1 TRBJ1-1 TRBV6-4 NA 14 TGTGCCAGCAGGAGAACAGGGGATAACACTGAAGCTTTCTTT CASRRTGDNTEAFF
NA TRBJ2-1 TRBV29-1 NA 13 TGCAGCGTTGAAGATCTAGCGAACAATGAGCAGTTCTTC CSVEDLANNEQFF
TRBD2 TRBJ2-3 TRBV6-2/TRBV6-3 NA 15 TGTGCCAGCAGTCTAGCGGGAGTGGGCACAGATACGCAGTATTTT CASSLAGVGTDTQYF
TRBD1 TRBJ1-5 TRBV28 few 15 TGTGCCAGCAGTTCCCCGTTGACAGGGCGCCAGCCCCAGCATTTT CASSSPLTGRQPQHF
NA TRBJ1-2 TRBV3-1/TRBV3-2 NA 15 TGTGCCAGCAGCCAAGATGCGGGGTTCAACTATGGCTACACCTTC CASSQDAGFNYGYTF
TRBD1 TRBJ2-5 TRBV5-1 NA 14 TGCGCCAGCAGCTTGGGACAGGGACGGGAGACCCAGTACTTC CASSLGQGRETQYF
NA TRBJ2-7 TRBV30 NA 14 TGTGCCTGGAGTGTAGTAGGAGAGCCTTACGAGCAGTACTTC CAWSVVGEPYEQYF
TRBD1 TRBJ1-1 TRBV7-6 NA 16 TGTGCCAGCAGCTCACAAGGACAGGGTTTAGGAACTGAAGCTTTCTTT CASSSQGQGLGTEAFF
NA TRBJ2-2 TRBV7-2 NA 12 TGTGCCAGCAGCCGGAGCACCGGGGAGCTGTTTTTT CASSRSTGELFF
NA TRBJ1-5 TRBV6-5 NA 15 TGTGCCAGCTCATGGGACACTGGATTCAATCAGCCCCAGCATTTT CASSWDTGFNQPQHF
TRBD2 TRBJ2-1 TRBV7-2 NA 14 TGTGCCAGCAGCTTTGGCGGGGGGAGGAATGAGCAGTTCTTC CASSFGGGRNEQFF
TRBD2 TRBJ2-2 TRBV5-4 NA 16 TGTGCCAGCAGGGCAGACTTAGCGGGGATGGCCGGGGAGCTGTTTTTT CASRADLAGMAGELFF
NA TRBJ1-1 TRBV7-9 NA 14 TGTGCCAGCAGCTCCCAGGGCGGGGGCGCAGGAGCTTTCTTT CASSSQGGGAGAFF
NA TRBJ2-2 TRBV3-1/TRBV3-2 NA 15 TGTGCCAGCAGCGACTGGGAGATAAACACCGGGGAGCTGTTTTTT CASSDWEINTGELFF
NA TRBJ1-5 TRBV7-2 NA 17 TGTGCCAGCAGCTTAGTGGCGGGGGTATCTGGCAATCAGCCCCAGCATTTT CASSLVAGVSGNQPQHF
TRBD2 TRBJ2-7 TRBV18 NA 16 TGTGCCAGCTCACCATTAGGGACTAGCGGATCCTACGAGCAGTACTTC CASSPLGTSGSYEQYF
NA TRBJ2-7 TRBV28 NA 16 TGTGCCAGCAGTTCGGACAGGCGACTAGTTCCCTACGAGCAGTACTTC CASSSDRRLVPYEQYF
NA TRBJ2-2 TRBV30 NA 14 TGTGCCTGGAGTGATGGAGGGCCGACCGGGGAGCTGTTTTTT CAWSDGGPTGELFF
NA TRBJ1-5 TRBV27 NA 14 TGTGCCAGCAGTTTAGGGGCCCGCAATCAGCCCCAGCATTTT CASSLGARNQPQHF